Listed here are 12 T cell receptor beta chains from one sample, sequenced in a study of neurological immune-mediated disorders. TCRdb independently ran MiXCR on the 5' RACE reads; one entry per CDR3 protein. Of 50,000 to 55,000 distinct CDR3 sequences detected, 3% to 4% appear once; the ten largest clones hold around 6.5%. The sample comprised PBMCs. These receptors were obtained from a man aged 60-69 years with multiple sclerosis.

This chain links TRBV10-1 with TRBJ2-1; D could derive from TRBD1 or TRBD2 (6 bases each). Trimming pared 6 bases from V and 10 bases from J, leaving 16 bases between. There are 13 residues in the CDR3. Germline assignment: CDR1 WNHNN and CDR2 SYGVQD (reference sequence). The chain's CDR3 is CASRGGEMGEQFF. The CDR3 nucleotides are TGCGCCAGCAGGGGGGGCGAGATGGGAGAGCAGTTCTTC.

This clonotype was found many times. V gene TRBV20-1 combines with J gene TRBJ2-7, with no clear D. V gave up 3 bases and J gave up 2 bases, with 14 bases separating them. CDR3 length: 14 amino acids. Germline V gene lookup returns CDR1 DFQATT and CDR2 SNEGSKA (reference sequence). Here the CDR3 DNA reads TGCAGTGCTAGTCCCGGTCGTGACCCCTACGAGCAGTACTTC. It yields the protein CSASPGRDPYEQYF.

Ten or more counts support this clonotype. The chain has TRBV20-1 and TRBJ2-1, with unresolved D. Germline V gene lookup returns CDR1 DFQATT and CDR2 SNEGSKA (reference sequence). The CDR3 is 13 amino acids. Trimming took 1 base from V and 8 from J, leaving 12 bases between them. CDR3 nucleotide sequence: TGCAGTGCTAGAGTGGATCGACCGGATGAGCAGTTCTTC. It specifies CSARVDRPDEQFF.

In its sample, this clonotype was seen many times. V is TRBV20-1 and J is TRBJ2-7; a possible D gene is TRBD1 (6 bases). The length of the CDR3 is 13 residues. CDR1 is DFQATT and CDR2 is SNEGSKA in the germline V gene (reference sequence). Trimming shortened V by 6 bases and J by 2 bases, and 14 bases separated the two germline ends. This CDR3 is CSARPQGPYEQYF. CDR3 coding DNA: TGCAGTGCCCGACCCCAGGGGCCCTACGAGCAGTACTTC.

In its sample, this clonotype was seen many times. The rearrangement uses TRBV29-1 and TRBJ1-2, with TRBD1 identical over 7 bases. This CDR3 is built from 14 residues. CDR1 is SQVTM and CDR2 is ANQGSEA in the germline V gene. V shed 4 bases and J 1 base; nucleotides not matched to a gene: 6. The CDR3 sequence is CSVVSGTDNYGYTF. The DNA for the CDR3 is TGCAGCGTTGTCTCCGGGACAGATAACTATGGCTACACCTTC.

This clonotype showed up many times. The chain has TRBV27 and TRBJ2-2, with D perhaps assigned TRBD1 or TRBD2 (6 bases each). CDR1 MNHEY and CDR2 SMNVEV come from the germline V gene (reference sequence). Trimming left V 7 bases short and J 5 bases short, with 14 bases between. The CDR3 consists of 14 residues. The DNA of the CDR3 is TGTGCCAGCAAAAACAGGGAGGTAACCGGGGAGCTGTTTTTT. The encoded protein is CASKNREVTGELFF.

This clonotype showed up many times. The rearrangement joins TRBV20-1 to TRBJ1-1, with D maybe TRBD1 (6 bases). Trimming pared 7 bases from V and 3 bases from J, leaving 15 bases between. CDR1 and CDR2 from the germline V gene are DFQATT and SNEGSKA (reference sequence). This CDR3 contains 13 residues. CDR3 in DNA: TGCAGTGTCGCAGGGGTAGGGCACACTGAAGCTTTCTTT. This translates into CSVAGVGHTEAFF.

This clonotype was seen many times. The chain employs TRBV20-1 and TRBJ2-5, with D perhaps assigned TRBD1 or TRBD2 (5 bases each). The length of the CDR3 is 12 residues. Germline V gives CDR1 DFQATT, CDR2 SNEGSKA (reference sequence). V gave up 6 bases and J gave up 5 bases, with 13 bases separating them. The CDR3, as DNA: TGCAGTGCGAGGGGCAGTTCGGAGACCCAGTACTTC. Protein product: CSARGSSETQYF.

This clonotype was counted only a few times. The CDR3 is CSVELKGVAEAFF. The CDR3 bases are TGCAGCGTTGAATTGAAGGGGGTCGCGGAAGCTTTCTTT. The chain employs TRBV29-1 and TRBJ1-1, with D possibly matching TRBD1 (6 bases). Germline-derived CDR1 and CDR2 are SQVTM and ANQGSEA. The CDR3 contains 13 residues. V was cut by 2 bases and J by 8 bases, with 15 bases left in between.

The table lists this clonotype with many counts. V and J are TRBV20-1 and TRBJ1-2; possible D gene TRBD1, 6 bases. V was shortened by 4 bases and J by 2 bases, with 8 bases between the two germline ends. The CDR3 is 12 residues long. Looked up from germline, CDR1 is DFQATT and CDR2 is SNEGSKA (reference sequence). The CDR3 spells CSAKGQNYGYTF. Written as DNA, the CDR3 is TGCAGTGCTAAAGGACAGAACTATGGCTACACCTTC.

This clonotype was recorded many times. The rearrangement links TRBV3-1 to TRBJ1-3; TRBD1 is a possible D gene (5 bases). The V gene lost 4 bases and the J gene lost 4 bases, with 11 bases spanning the gap. The CDR3 totals 14 residues. Germline V CDR1 and CDR2: LGHDT, YNNKEL (reference sequence). The CDR3 here is CASSPRDAGNTIYF. For the CDR3, the DNA is TGTGCCAGCAGCCCCCGGGACGCCGGAAACACCATATATTTT.

This clonotype occurred many times. The gene calls are TRBV7-9 and TRBJ2-5; TRBD2 agrees at 7 bases. Germline V gives CDR1 SEHNR, CDR2 FQNEAQ (reference sequence). J lost 4 bases, V lost 2 bases, and 7 bases had no gene match. The CDR3 has 15 amino acids. In DNA form, the CDR3 reads TGTGCCAGCAGCTTACGTGCGGGGGTCGGAGAGACCCAGTACTTC. The encoded protein is CASSLRAGVGETQYF.